A single sample is the source of the 7 T cell receptor beta chains below, sequenced in a study of blood T cell repertoires in COVID-19. Method: immunoSEQ multiplex PCR; TCRdb's copy keeps in-frame clones and lacks some. The repertoire consists of 150,000 to 200,000 clones, with more than 60% occurring once and the leading ten covering approximately 8%. The sequenced material came from peripheral blood. The receptors here all came from a man in his fifties or sixties with acute or convalescent COVID-19.

This chain joins TRBV27 and TRBJ2-2; 9 nucleotides align to TRBD1. The CDR3 length is 15 residues. Trimming took 6 bases from V and 4 from J; bases not matched to a gene: 6. In germline, CDR1 is MNHEY, CDR2 SMNVEV (reference sequence). The chain's CDR3 is CASRPDRGFTGELFF. The CDR3 region has the DNA TGTGCCAGCAGACCGGACAGGGGTTTCACCGGGGAGCTGTTTTTT.

The chain employs TRBV20-1 and TRBJ2-4, with 9 bases lining up with TRBD2. Germline V CDR1 and CDR2: DFQATT, SNEGSKA (reference sequence). The CDR3 totals 14 residues. With 3 bases clipped from V and 5 bases from J, the junction kept 5 bases outside the gene matches. The CDR3 sequence: CSASGASGENIQYF. CDR3 sequence (DNA): TGCAGTGCTAGTGGGGCTAGCGGGGAAAACATTCAGTACTTC.

The chain combines TRBV6-5 with TRBJ1-2; D possibly corresponds to TRBD1 (6 bases). Trimming took 6 bases from V and 4 from J, leaving 12 bases between them. CDR1 MNHEY and CDR2 SVGAGI come from the germline V gene. The CDR3 is 13 amino acids. CDR3 region: CASRRGHAYGYTF. CDR3 nucleotide sequence: TGTGCCAGCAGACGGGGACATGCCTATGGCTACACCTTC.

This clone was observed once. The chain uses TRBV5-5 and TRBJ1-4; D gene uncertain. The CDR3 is made up of 15 amino acids. In germline, CDR1 is SGHKS, CDR2 YYEKEE (reference sequence). The V and J ends lost 2 bases and 0 bases respectively, with 8 bases between them. CDR3: CASSLDIATNEKLFF. In DNA form, the CDR3 reads TGTGCCAGCAGCTTAGACATTGCAACTAATGAAAAACTGTTTTTT.

This chain links TRBV4-3 with TRBJ1-1; possible D gene TRBD1, 5 bases. Trimming removed 4 bases from V and 6 bases from J, with 12 bases in between. Germline V lookup: CDR1 LGHNA, CDR2 YSLEER. The CDR3 has 13 amino acids. The CDR3 spells CASSPRAGAEAFF. The CDR3 DNA reads TGCGCCAGCAGCCCCCGGGCGGGGGCTGAAGCTTTCTTT.

The genes are TRBV5-8 and TRBJ2-3, with D possibly being TRBD1 (6 bases). CDR1 is SGHTS and CDR2 is YDEGEE in the germline V gene. The CDR3 sequence is 15 residues long. V shed 1 base and J shed 3 bases, with 12 bases lying between them. CDR3 sequence: CASSLQGRATDTQYF. DNA for the CDR3: TGTGCCAGCAGCTTGCAGGGGCGAGCGACAGATACGCAGTATTTT.

V is TRBV10-2 and J is TRBJ1-3; D uncertain. Trimming took 0 bases from V and 2 from J, leaving 8 bases between them. Germline CDR1 WSHSY, CDR2 SAAADI. This CDR3 is 15 amino acids long. CDR3: CASSESWPPGNTIYF. CDR3 bases: TGCGCCAGCAGTGAGTCTTGGCCCCCTGGAAACACCATATATTTT.